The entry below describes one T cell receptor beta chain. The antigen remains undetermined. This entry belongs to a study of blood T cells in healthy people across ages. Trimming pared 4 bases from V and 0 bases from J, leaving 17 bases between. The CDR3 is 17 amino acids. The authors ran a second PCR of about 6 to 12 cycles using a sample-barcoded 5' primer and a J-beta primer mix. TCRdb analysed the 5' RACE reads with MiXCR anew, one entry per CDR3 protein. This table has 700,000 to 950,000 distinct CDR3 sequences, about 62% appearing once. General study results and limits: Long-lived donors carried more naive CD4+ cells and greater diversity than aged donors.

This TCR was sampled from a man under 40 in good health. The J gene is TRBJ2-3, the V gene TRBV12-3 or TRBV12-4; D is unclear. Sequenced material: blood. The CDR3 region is CASSSVVRITSTDTQYF. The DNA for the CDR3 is TGTGCCAGCAGTTCTGTCGTCAGAATAACTAGCACAGATACGCAGTATTTT.